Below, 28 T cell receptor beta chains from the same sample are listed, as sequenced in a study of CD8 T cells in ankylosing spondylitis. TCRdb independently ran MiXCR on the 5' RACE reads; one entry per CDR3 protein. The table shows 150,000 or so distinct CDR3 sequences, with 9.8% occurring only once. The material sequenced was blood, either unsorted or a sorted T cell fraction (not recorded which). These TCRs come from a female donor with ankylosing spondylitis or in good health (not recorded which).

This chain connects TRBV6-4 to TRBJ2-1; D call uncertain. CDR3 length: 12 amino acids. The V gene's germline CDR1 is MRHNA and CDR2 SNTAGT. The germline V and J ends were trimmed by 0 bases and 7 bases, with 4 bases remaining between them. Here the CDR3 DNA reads TGTGCCAGCAGTGACTCTGGTAATGAGCAGTTCTTC. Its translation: CASSDSGNEQFF.

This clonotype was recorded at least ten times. The CDR3 loop reads CASSIGTSGYNEQFF. Here the CDR3 DNA reads TGTGCCAGCAGCATCGGGACTAGCGGTTACAATGAGCAGTTCTTC. The chain couples TRBV7-9 to TRBJ2-1; 11 bases are a match to TRBD2. J was trimmed by 4 bases and V by 5 bases; bases with no gene match: 4. The CDR3 covers 15 residues. CDR1 and CDR2 (germline): SEHNR, FQNEAQ (reference sequence).

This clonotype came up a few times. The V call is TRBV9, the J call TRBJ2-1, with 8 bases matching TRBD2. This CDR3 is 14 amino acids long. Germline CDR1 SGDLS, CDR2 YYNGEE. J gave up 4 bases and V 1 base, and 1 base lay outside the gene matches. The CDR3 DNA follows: TGTGCCAGCAGCGTAATAGCGGGGTACAATGAGCAGTTCTTC. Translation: CASSVIAGYNEQFF.

The CDR3 DNA reads as TGTGCCTGGATGGCTAGCGGGAACACAGATACGCAGTATTTT. Translated, it gives CAWMASGNTDTQYF. The rearrangement links TRBV30 to TRBJ2-3; 9 nucleotides match TRBD2. CDR3 size: 14 residues. Germline V gives CDR1 GTSNPN, CDR2 SVGIG (reference sequence). The junction had 4 bases not matched to a gene; V was cut back by 4 bases and J by 2 bases. The full variable domain, its missing parts supplied by reference TRBV30 and TRBJ2-3, is SQTIHQWPATLVQPVGSPLSLECTVEGTSNPNLYWYRQAAGRGLQLLFYSVGIGQISSEVPQNLSASRPQDRQFILSSKKLLLSDSGFYLCAWMASGNTDTQYFGPGTRLTVL.

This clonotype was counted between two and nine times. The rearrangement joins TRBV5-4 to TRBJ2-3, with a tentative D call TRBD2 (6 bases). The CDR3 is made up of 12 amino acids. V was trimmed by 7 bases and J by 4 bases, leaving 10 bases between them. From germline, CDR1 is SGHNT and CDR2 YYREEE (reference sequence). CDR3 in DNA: TGTGCCAGCCGCGGGGCAGCAGATACGCAGTATTTT. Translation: CASRGAADTQYF.

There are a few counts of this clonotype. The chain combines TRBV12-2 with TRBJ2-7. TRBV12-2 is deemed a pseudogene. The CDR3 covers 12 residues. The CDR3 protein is CASRLCPYEQYF. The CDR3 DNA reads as TGTGCAAGTCGCTTATGTCCCTACGAGCAGTACTTC.

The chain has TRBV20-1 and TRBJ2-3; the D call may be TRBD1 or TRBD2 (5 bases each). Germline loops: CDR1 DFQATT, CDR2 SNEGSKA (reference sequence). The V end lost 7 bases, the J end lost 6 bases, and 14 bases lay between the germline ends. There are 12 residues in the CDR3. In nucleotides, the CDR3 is TGCAGTGTTGGGACGCATACGGATACGCAGTATTTT. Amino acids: CSVGTHTDTQYF.

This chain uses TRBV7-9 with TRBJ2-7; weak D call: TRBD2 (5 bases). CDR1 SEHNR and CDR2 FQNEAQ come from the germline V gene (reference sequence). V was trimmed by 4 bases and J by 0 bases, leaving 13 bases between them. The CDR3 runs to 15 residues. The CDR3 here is CASSSRLGSSYEQYF. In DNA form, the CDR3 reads TGTGCCAGCAGCTCCCGTCTGGGGAGCTCCTACGAGCAGTACTTC.

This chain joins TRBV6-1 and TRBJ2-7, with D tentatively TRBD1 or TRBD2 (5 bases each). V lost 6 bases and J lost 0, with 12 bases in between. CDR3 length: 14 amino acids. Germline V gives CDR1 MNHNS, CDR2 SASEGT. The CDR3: CASSPDGTSYEQYF. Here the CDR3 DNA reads TGTGCCAGCAGCCCCGACGGGACCTCCTACGAGCAGTACTTC.

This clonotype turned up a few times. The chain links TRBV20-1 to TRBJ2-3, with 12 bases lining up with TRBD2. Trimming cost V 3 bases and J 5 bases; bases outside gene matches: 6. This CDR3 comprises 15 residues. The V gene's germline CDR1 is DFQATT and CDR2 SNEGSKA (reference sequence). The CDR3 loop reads CSARASGRARDTQYF. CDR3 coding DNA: TGCAGTGCTAGGGCTAGCGGGAGGGCGAGAGATACGCAGTATTTT.

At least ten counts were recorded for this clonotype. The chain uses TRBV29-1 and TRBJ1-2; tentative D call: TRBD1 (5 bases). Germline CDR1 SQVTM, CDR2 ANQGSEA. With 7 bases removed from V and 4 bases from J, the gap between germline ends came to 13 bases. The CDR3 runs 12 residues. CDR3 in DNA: TGCAGCGCGGACATAGTCGCCTATGGCTACACCTTC. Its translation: CSADIVAYGYTF.

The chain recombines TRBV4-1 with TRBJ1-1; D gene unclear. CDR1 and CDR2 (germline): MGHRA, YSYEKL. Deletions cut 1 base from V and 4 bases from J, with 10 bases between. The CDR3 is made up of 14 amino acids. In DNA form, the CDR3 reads TGCGCCAGCAGCCAAGGACCACCGGGCACTGAAGCTTTCTTT. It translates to CASSQGPPGTEAFF.

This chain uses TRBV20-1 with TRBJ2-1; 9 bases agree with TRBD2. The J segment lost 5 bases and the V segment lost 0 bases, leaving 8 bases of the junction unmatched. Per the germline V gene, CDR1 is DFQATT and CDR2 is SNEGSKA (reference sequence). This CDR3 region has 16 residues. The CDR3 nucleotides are TGCAGTGCTAGAGATCTCTCGGGACTAGCCCACAATGAGCAGTTCTTC. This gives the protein CSARDLSGLAHNEQFF.

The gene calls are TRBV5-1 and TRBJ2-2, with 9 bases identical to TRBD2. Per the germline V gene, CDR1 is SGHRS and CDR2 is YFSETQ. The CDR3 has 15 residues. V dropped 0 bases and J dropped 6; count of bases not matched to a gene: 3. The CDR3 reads CASSLDPSGAGELFF. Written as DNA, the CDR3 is TGCGCCAGCAGCTTGGATCCTAGCGGGGCCGGGGAGCTGTTTTTT.

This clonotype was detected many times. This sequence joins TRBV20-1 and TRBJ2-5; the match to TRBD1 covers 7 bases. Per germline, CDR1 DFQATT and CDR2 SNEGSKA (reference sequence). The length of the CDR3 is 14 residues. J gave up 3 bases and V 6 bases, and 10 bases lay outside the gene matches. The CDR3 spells CSAPLLTGEETQYF. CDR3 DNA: TGCAGTGCCCCCCTACTAACAGGGGAAGAGACCCAGTACTTC.

CDR3 residues: CASSRRTSGRPATDTQYF. The CDR3 DNA reads as TGTGCCAGCAGCCGACGGACTAGCGGGAGGCCCGCCACAGATACGCAGTATTTT. V is TRBV11-2 and J is TRBJ2-3; 14 nucleotides align to TRBD2. The CDR3 has 18 residues. J was trimmed by 2 bases and V by 5 bases; bases with no gene match: 9. Germline V gene sequence: CDR1 SGHAT, CDR2 FQNNGV.

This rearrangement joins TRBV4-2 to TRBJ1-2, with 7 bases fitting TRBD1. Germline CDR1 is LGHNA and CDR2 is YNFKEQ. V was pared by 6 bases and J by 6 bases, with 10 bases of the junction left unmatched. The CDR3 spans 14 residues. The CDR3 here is CASSPRTGHHGYTF. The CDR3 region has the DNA TGTGCCAGCAGTCCCCGGACAGGTCACCATGGCTACACCTTC.

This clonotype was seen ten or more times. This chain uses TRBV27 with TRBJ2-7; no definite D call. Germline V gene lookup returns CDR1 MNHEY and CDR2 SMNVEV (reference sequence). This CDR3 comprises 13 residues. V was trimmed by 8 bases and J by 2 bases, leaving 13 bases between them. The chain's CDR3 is CASSTVNPYEQYF. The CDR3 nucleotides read TGTGCCAGCTCTACAGTCAACCCCTACGAGCAGTACTTC.

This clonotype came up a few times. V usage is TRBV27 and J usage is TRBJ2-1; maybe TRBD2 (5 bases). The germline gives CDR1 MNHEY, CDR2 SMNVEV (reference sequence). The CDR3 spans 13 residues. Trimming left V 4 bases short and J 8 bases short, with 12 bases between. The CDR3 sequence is CASSSLEEDEQFF. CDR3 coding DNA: TGTGCCAGCAGTTCCCTTGAGGAGGATGAGCAGTTCTTC.

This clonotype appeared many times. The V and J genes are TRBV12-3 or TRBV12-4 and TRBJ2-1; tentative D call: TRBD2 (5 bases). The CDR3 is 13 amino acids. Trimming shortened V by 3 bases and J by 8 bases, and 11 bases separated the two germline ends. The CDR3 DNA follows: TGTGCCAGCAGTTTTGAAGAGGGCGATGAGCAGTTCTTC. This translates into CASSFEEGDEQFF.

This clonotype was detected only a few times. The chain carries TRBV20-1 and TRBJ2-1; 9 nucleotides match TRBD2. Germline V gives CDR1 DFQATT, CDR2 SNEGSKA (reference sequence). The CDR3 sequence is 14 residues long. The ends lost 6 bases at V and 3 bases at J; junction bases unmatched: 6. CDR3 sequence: CSAPSGIFYNEQFF. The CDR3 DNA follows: TGCAGTGCACCTAGCGGGATCTTCTACAATGAGCAGTTCTTC.

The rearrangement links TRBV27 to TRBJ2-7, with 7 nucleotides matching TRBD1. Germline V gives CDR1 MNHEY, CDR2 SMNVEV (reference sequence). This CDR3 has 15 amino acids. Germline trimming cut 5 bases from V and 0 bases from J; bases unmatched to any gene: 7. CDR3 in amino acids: CASSLEGQSSYEQYF. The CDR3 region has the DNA TGTGCCAGCAGTCTCGAGGGACAGTCCTCCTACGAGCAGTACTTC.

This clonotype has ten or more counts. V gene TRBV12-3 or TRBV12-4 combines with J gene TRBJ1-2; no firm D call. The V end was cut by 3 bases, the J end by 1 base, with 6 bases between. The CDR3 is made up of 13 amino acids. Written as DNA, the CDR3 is TGTGCCAGCAGTTTCCCGGGTAACTATGGCTACACCTTC. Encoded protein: CASSFPGNYGYTF.

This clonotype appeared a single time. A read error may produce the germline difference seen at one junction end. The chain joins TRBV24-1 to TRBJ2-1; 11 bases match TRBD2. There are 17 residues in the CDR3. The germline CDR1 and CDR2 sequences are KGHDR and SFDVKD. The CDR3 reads CATSDLHGTSGYNELFF. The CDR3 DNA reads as TGTGCCACCAGTGATCTGCACGGGACTAGCGGCTACAATGAGCTGTTCTTC.

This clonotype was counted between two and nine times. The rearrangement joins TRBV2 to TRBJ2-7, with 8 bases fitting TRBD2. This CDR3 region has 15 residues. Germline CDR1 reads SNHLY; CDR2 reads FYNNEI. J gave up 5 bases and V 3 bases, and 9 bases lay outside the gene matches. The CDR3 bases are TGTGCCAGCAGTGATGGGAAGCGGGAGTTCGACGAGCAGTACTTC. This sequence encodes CASSDGKREFDEQYF. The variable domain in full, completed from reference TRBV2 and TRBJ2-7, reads EPEVTQTPSHQVTQMGQEVILRCVPISNHLYFYWYRQILGQKVEFLVSFYNNEISEKSEIFDDQFSVERPDGSNFTLKIRSTKLEDSAMYFCASSDGKREFDEQYFGPGTRLTVT.

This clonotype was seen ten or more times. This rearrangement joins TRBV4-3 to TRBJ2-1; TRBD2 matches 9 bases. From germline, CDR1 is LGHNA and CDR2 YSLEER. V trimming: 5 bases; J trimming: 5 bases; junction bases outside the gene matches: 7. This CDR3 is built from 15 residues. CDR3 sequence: CASSSETSGDNEQFF. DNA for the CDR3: TGCGCCAGCAGCTCGGAGACTAGCGGAGACAATGAGCAGTTCTTC.

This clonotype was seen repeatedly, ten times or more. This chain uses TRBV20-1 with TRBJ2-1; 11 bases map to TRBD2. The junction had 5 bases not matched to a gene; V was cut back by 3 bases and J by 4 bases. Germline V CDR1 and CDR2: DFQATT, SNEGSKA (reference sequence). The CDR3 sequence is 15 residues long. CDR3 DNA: TGCAGTGCTAGTGAACTAGCGGGGGATTACAATGAGCAGTTCTTC. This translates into CSASELAGDYNEQFF.

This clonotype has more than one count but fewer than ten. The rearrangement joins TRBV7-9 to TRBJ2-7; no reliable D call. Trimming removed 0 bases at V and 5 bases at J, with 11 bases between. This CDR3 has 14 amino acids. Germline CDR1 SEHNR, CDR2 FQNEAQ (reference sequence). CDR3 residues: CASSLARAVDEQYF. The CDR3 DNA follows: TGTGCCAGCAGCTTAGCACGGGCGGTGGACGAGCAGTACTTC. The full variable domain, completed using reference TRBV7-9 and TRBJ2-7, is DTGVSQNPRHKITKRGQNVTFRCDPISEHNRLYWYRQTLGQGPEFLTYFQNEAQLEKSRLLSDRFSAERPKGSFSTLEIQRTEQGDSAMYLCASSLARAVDEQYFGPGTRLTVT.